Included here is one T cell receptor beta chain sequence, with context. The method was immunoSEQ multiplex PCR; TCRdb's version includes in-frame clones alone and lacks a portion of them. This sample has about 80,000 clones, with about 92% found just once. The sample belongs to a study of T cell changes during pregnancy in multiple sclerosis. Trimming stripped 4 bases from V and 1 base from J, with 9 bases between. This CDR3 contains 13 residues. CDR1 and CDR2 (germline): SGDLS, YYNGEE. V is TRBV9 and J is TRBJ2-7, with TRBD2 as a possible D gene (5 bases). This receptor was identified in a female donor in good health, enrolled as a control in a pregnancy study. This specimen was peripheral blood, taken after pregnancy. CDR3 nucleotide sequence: TGTGCCAGCAGCCCCAGCGGTTCCTACGAGCAGTACTTC. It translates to CASSPSGSYEQYF.